What follows are 11 T cell receptor beta chains derived from one specimen sequenced in a study of cytomegalovirus exposure and HLA in healthy donors. PCR employed 60 Vbeta and 13 Jbeta primers. TCRdb's copy holds only in-frame clones and misses some; the assay was immunoSEQ multiplex PCR. Here the sample spans some 78,000 clones, under 80% being singletons. Sequencing input: PBMCs. The receptor source for this set is a man aged 35 to 55 in good health and CMV-seropositive.

CDR3 loop: CATSTGSNEKLFF. Written as DNA, the CDR3 is TGTGCCACCTCGACAGGGTCCAATGAAAAACTGTTTTTT. V is TRBV10-3 and J is TRBJ1-4; 7 bases fit TRBD1. The CDR3 runs 13 residues. V lost 10 bases, J lost 5 bases, and 7 bases stayed unmatched. CDR1 is ENHRY and CDR2 is SYGVKD in the germline V gene.

This chain joins TRBV4-1 and TRBJ2-5, with a tentative D call TRBD1 (7 bases). From germline, CDR1 is MGHRA and CDR2 YSYEKL. The ends were cut back, 0 bases at V and 5 bases at J, with 16 bases in the middle. The CDR3 has 16 residues. The DNA for the CDR3 is TGCGCCAGCAGCCAAGATCCCCGACAGGGAGGTGAGACCCAGTACTTC. It encodes CASSQDPRQGGETQYF.

The chain combines TRBV6-4 with TRBJ2-4; TRBD2 matches at 7 bases. The CDR3 is made up of 16 amino acids. Trimming removed 4 bases from V and 8 bases from J; junction bases left unmatched: 14. In germline, CDR1 is MRHNA, CDR2 SNTAGT. CDR3 sequence reads: CASSGLAAIHGDIQYF. In DNA, the CDR3 is TGTGCCAGCAGTGGGCTAGCGGCCATCCATGGGGACATTCAGTACTTC.

The CDR3 reads CASSPEQSGNTIYF. CDR3 coding DNA: TGTGCCAGCTCACCCGAACAATCTGGAAACACCATATATTTT. V gene TRBV18 combines with J gene TRBJ1-3; D gene unclear. This CDR3 has 14 residues. Trimming stripped 3 bases from V and 1 base from J, with 7 bases between. Germline loops: CDR1 KGHSH, CDR2 LQKENI.

This clone has more than one count but fewer than ten. This chain joins TRBV5-6 and TRBJ2-7; 8 bases map to TRBD1. V lost 3 bases to trimming and J lost 5 bases; unmatched junction nucleotides: 7. The germline gives CDR1 SGHDT, CDR2 YYEEEE. CDR3 length: 14 residues. The CDR3 nucleotides read TGTGCCAGCAGCTCATCGACAGGGGAAGACGAGCAGTACTTC. This encodes CASSSSTGEDEQYF.

The chain joins TRBV4-1 to TRBJ2-6; no clear D gene. Germline V gene data show CDR1 as MGHRA and CDR2 as YSYEKL. CDR3 length: 16 residues. The V end lost 2 bases, the J end lost 2 bases, and 10 bases lay between the germline ends. CDR3 amino acids: CASSQRISAGANVLTF. CDR3 bases: TGCGCCAGCAGCCAAAGGATCAGCGCTGGGGCCAACGTCCTGACTTTC.

In this sample, this clone turned up a few times. V usage is TRBV28 and J usage is TRBJ1-5; 8 bases line up with TRBD1. The length of the CDR3 is 14 residues. Germline trimming cut 5 bases from V and 6 bases from J; bases unmatched to any gene: 6. Germline lookup yields CDR1 MDHEN and CDR2 SYDVKM. The CDR3 region is CASSPGQGTQPQHF. The CDR3 DNA sequence: TGTGCCAGCAGTCCCGGACAGGGTACTCAGCCCCAGCATTTT.

The chain links TRBV29-1 to TRBJ2-7, with 7 positions matching TRBD2. This CDR3 comprises 13 residues. In germline, CDR1 is SQVTM, CDR2 ANQGSEA. V gave up 3 bases and J gave up 2 bases; unmatched junction bases: 4. CDR3 residues: CSVEQRGTYEQYF. CDR3 bases: TGCAGCGTTGAGCAGCGGGGCACCTACGAGCAGTACTTC.

This clone was picked up one time. The chain couples TRBV6-5 to TRBJ2-4; no clear D gene. Germline V lookup: CDR1 MNHEY, CDR2 SVGAGI. V was pared by 5 bases and J by 2 bases, with 7 bases between. The CDR3 extends over 13 amino acids. CDR3 nucleotide sequence: TGTGCCAGCAGTCCCCAAACCAAAAACATTCAGTACTTC. This codes for CASSPQTKNIQYF.

Notes on this clone: This sample includes further DNA sequences coding for the same CDR3. The rearrangement links TRBV18 to TRBJ1-5, with TRBD1 matching over 7 bases. The CDR3 has 13 amino acids. V shed 3 bases, J shed 5 bases, and the junction held 1 base outside the gene matches. Looked up from germline, CDR1 is KGHSH and CDR2 is LQKENI. The CDR3 here is CASSPGQHQPQHF. The CDR3 DNA sequence: TGTGCCAGCTCACCGGGACAGCATCAGCCCCAGCATTTT.

The genes are TRBV11-2 and TRBJ1-1; perhaps TRBD1 as D (5 bases). The CDR3 extends over 15 amino acids. V lost 0 bases to trimming and J lost 1 base, with 9 bases between them. Germline CDR1 reads SGHAT; CDR2 reads FQNNGV. The CDR3 reads CASSLDRGGNTEAFF. As DNA, the CDR3 is TGTGCCAGCAGCTTAGATCGGGGGGGGAACACTGAAGCTTTCTTT.